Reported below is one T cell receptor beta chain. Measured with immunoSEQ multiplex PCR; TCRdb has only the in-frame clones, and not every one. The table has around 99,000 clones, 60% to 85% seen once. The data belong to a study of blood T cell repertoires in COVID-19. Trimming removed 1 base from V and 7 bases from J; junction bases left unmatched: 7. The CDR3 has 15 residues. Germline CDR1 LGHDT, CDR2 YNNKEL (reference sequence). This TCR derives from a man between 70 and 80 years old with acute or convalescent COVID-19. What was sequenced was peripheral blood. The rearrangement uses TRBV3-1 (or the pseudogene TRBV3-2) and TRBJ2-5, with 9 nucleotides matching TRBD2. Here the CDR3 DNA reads TGTGCCAGCAGCCAAGGCGGGGGGGCCGCGTTGACCCAGTACTTC. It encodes CASSQGGGAALTQYF.